The next 7 T cell receptor beta chains were all read from a single sample in a study of Tregs in tolerant kidney transplant recipients. Repertoires were generated with immunoSEQ multiplex PCR, while TCRdb's copy carries only in-frame clones and drops some. Among some 80,000 clones listed, roughly 98% were seen once. This material consisted of CD4+ T cells from blood, taken before the transplant. These receptors were taken from a human donor who received a combined kidney and bone marrow transplant.

The J gene is TRBJ2-1, the V gene TRBV7-9; 9 bases agree with TRBD1. V shed 2 bases, J shed 7 bases, and the junction held 3 bases outside the gene matches. CDR1 is SEHNR, CDR2 FQNEAQ, per germline (reference sequence). The CDR3 totals 14 residues. The CDR3 loop is CASSLLGTGNEQFF. The DNA for the CDR3 is TGTGCCAGCAGCTTACTTGGGACAGGGAATGAGCAGTTCTTC.

The chain employs TRBV5-1 and TRBJ1-4, with TRBD1 as a possible D gene (5 bases). The CDR3 extends over 16 amino acids. Germline CDR1 SGHRS, CDR2 YFSETQ. Trimming pared 0 bases from V and 0 bases from J, leaving 9 bases between. In DNA, the CDR3 is TGCGCCAGCAGCTTGGCCGGGGGTTCAACTAATGAAAAACTGTTTTTT. Protein product: CASSLAGGSTNEKLFF.

V usage is TRBV14 and J usage is TRBJ1-2; the D is unclear. The CDR3 has 13 residues. The germline CDR1 and CDR2 sequences are SGHDN and FVKESK. V lost 0 bases to trimming and J lost 2 bases, with 4 bases between them. DNA for the CDR3: TGTGCCAGCAGCCAAGAACTGAACTATGGCTACACCTTC. Translating gives CASSQELNYGYTF. Full variable domain (rest looked up from reference TRBV14 and TRBJ1-2): EAGVTQFPSHSVIEKGQTVTLRCDPISGHDNLYWYRRVMGKEIKFLLHFVKESKQDESGMPNNRFLAERTGGTYSTLKVQPAELEDSGVYFCASSQELNYGYTFGSGTRLTVV.

V usage is TRBV27 and J usage is TRBJ1-1; the D is unclear. Germline V gene data show CDR1 as MNHEY and CDR2 as SMNVEV (reference sequence). Trimming shortened V by 8 bases and J by 1 base, and 5 bases separated the two germline ends. CDR3 length equals 11 residues. The CDR3 nucleotides read TGTGCCAGCCGTCGGAACACTGAAGCTTTCTTT. Protein sequence: CASRRNTEAFF.

This chain uses TRBV11-3 with TRBJ2-3, with TRBD2 matching over 8 bases. V lost 2 bases, J lost 2 bases, and 3 bases stayed unmatched. The CDR3 runs to 15 residues. Germline assignment: CDR1 SGHNT and CDR2 YENEEA. CDR3 DNA: TGTGCCAGCAGCTTACGGGAGGGCCCCACAGATACGCAGTATTTT. It codes for CASSLREGPTDTQYF.

This chain connects TRBV6-6 to TRBJ1-1, with D hard to call. The CDR3 has 14 amino acids. Trimming removed 5 bases at V and 1 base at J, with 11 bases between. In germline, CDR1 is MNHNY, CDR2 SVGAGI (reference sequence). This CDR3 reads CASSRGLENTEAFF. In DNA, the CDR3 is TGTGCCAGCAGTCGAGGGTTAGAGAACACTGAAGCTTTCTTT.

V is TRBV5-8 and J is TRBJ2-1; 8 nucleotides match TRBD1. Per the germline V gene, CDR1 is SGHTS and CDR2 is YDEGEE. With 4 bases clipped from V and 4 bases from J, the junction kept 10 bases outside the gene matches. The length of the CDR3 is 16 residues. CDR3 DNA sequence: TGTGCCAGCAGCCCGGGTTTTGACAGGGGATACAATGAGCAGTTCTTC. Translated: CASSPGFDRGYNEQFF.